This passage covers 6 T cell receptor beta chains from one sample sequenced in a study of T cells after yellow fever vaccination. One entry per CDR3 protein, called by TCRdb with MiXCR from the 5' RACE reads. The sample lists approximately 170,000 distinct CDR3 sequences, approximately 11% seen once, with 36% in the top ten. The starting material was CD8+ T cells sorted from PBMCs, obtained 15 days after the yellow fever booster vaccination. These receptor sequences come from a man in his late teens or twenties who received the YFV17D yellow fever vaccine.

The chain employs TRBV7-9 and TRBJ1-4; 7 nucleotides align to TRBD1. CDR1 and CDR2 (germline): SEHNR, FQNEAQ (reference sequence). This CDR3 is 15 amino acids long. Trimming cost V 5 bases and J 7 bases; bases outside gene matches: 10. CDR3 loop: CASSTTGAVGEKLFF. In nucleotides, the CDR3 is TGTGCCAGCAGCACTACAGGGGCAGTGGGTGAAAAACTGTTTTTT.

This clonotype was detected a few times. The chain joins TRBV29-1 to TRBJ2-5; 7 bases are a match to TRBD1. Germline CDR1 and CDR2: SQVTM and ANQGSEA. This CDR3 is 15 amino acids long. The ends lost 7 bases at V and 2 bases at J; junction bases unmatched: 13. CDR3 sequence: CSAVVRTGRQETQYF. The CDR3 DNA reads as TGCAGCGCTGTCGTACGGACAGGAAGACAAGAGACCCAGTACTTC.

This clonotype was seen more than once but under ten times. The chain joins TRBV6-5 to TRBJ2-5, with 7 bases aligning to TRBD1. The trim removed 5 bases at V and 3 bases at J, leaving 3 bases unmatched. Germline V gene data show CDR1 as MNHEY and CDR2 as SVGAGI. This CDR3 comprises 13 residues. CDR3 region: CASSQGQKETQYF. The DNA of the CDR3 is TGTGCCAGCAGTCAGGGACAGAAAGAGACCCAGTACTTC.

V and J are TRBV7-9 and TRBJ2-7; D tentatively reads TRBD1 or TRBD2 (5 bases each). V lost 1 base to trimming and J lost 0 bases, with 10 bases between them. From germline, CDR1 is SEHNR and CDR2 FQNEAQ (reference sequence). This CDR3 has 15 amino acids. The DNA of the CDR3 is TGTGCCAGCAGCTTAGGGGTCGGGACCTCCTACGAGCAGTACGTC. Translating it yields CASSLGVGTSYEQYV.

The rearrangement links TRBV4-2 to TRBJ1-1; 7 bases line up with TRBD1. This CDR3 comprises 13 residues. Germline CDR1 is LGHNA and CDR2 is YNFKEQ. The V and J ends lost 0 bases and 11 bases, in that order; junction bases with no gene match: 6. In DNA form, the CDR3 reads TGTGCCAGCAGCCAAGACAGGGGGAATTATGCTTTCTTT. Its protein product is CASSQDRGNYAFF.

This clonotype occurred a few times. V usage is TRBV4-2 and J usage is TRBJ2-1, with 9 bases aligning to TRBD2. The germline V gene has CDR1 LGHNA and CDR2 YNFKEQ. Trimming at V came to 4 bases and at J to 9 bases, leaving 13 bases not matched to a gene. CDR3 size: 16 residues. CDR3 protein: CASSLLGAGGHSEQFF. CDR3 in DNA: TGTGCCAGCAGCCTCCTCGGGGCGGGGGGGCATAGTGAGCAGTTCTTC.